The clone carrying this T cell receptor (beta chain) appeared a single time. This sample is part of a study of type 1 regulatory T cells. Study-level information: An in vitro protocol generated T-allo10, a Tr1-enriched, alloantigen-specific CD4 T cell product.

TCRdb itself ran the reads through MiXCR, one entry per CDR3 protein. The data contain approximately 97,000 distinct CDR3 sequences, around a third of them singletons. CDR1 DFQATT and CDR2 SNEGSKA come from the germline V gene (reference sequence). Trimming took off 1 base at V and 6 bases at J, with 13 bases between the two ends. This CDR3 region has 14 residues. This sequence was found in a human donor in good health. This chain links TRBV20-1 with TRBJ1-5; TRBD1 is a possible D gene (5 bases). Material: CD4+ T cells, either the whole sample or a sorted fraction (not recorded which). The CDR3: CSARAGQGAQPQHF. The CDR3 coding sequence is TGCAGTGCTAGAGCCGGTCAGGGTGCTCAGCCCCAGCATTTT.